This T cell receptor (beta chain) was found in a study of shared clonotypes between healthy human individuals. A remark on this clone: A read error is possible here, since a much larger clone lies one base away.

The CDR3 is 16 amino acids. Per the germline V gene, CDR1 is MNHEY and CDR2 is SMNVEV (reference sequence). Only in-frame clones appear in the TCRdb table, and some are missing; sequencing was by immunoSEQ multiplex PCR. The profile shows about 450,000 clones, about 76% of them singletons. The source of this sequence is a woman aged 40 to 49 in good health. Some clones in this sample may be carry-over from other donors' samples. Sequenced sample: PBMCs. The rearrangement links TRBV27 to TRBJ1-1; 8 positions agree with TRBD1. CDR3 loop: CASTSQGGRGPTGAFF. For the CDR3, the DNA is TGTGCCAGCACATCCCAGGGGGGCAGGGGGCCCACTGGAGCTTTCTTT.